The 2 T cell receptor beta chains given below trace back to one sample, sequenced in a study of T cell responses to AZD1222 COVID-19 vaccine. The table came from immunoSEQ multiplex PCR; TCRdb's copy has only in-frame clones and leaves some out. The sample has over 150,000 clones; about 89% are singletons. Source: peripheral blood, taken 28 days after the second AZD1222 dose. The receptors originated from an adult who received the AZD1222 COVID-19 vaccine.

The sample holds one count of this clone. The J gene is TRBJ1-5, the V gene TRBV5-4; TRBD1 is a possible D gene (5 bases). The CDR3 contains 16 residues. The germline V gene has CDR1 SGHNT and CDR2 YYREEE (reference sequence). V was shortened by 3 bases and J by 1 base, with 14 bases between the two germline ends. For the CDR3, the DNA is TGTGCCAGCAGCTCCCGGGACTGCTCCAGCAATCAGCCCCAGCATTTT. Translating gives CASSSRDCSSNQPQHF.

About this clone itself: At one boundary the junction diverges from the germline segment, which might be a read error. V is TRBV3-1 (or the pseudogene TRBV3-2) and J is TRBJ2-7; 9 bases are shared with TRBD1. The CDR3 is 14 amino acids. Germline assignment: CDR1 LGHDT and CDR2 YNNKEL (reference sequence). The CDR3 loop reads CVSSQVDRGDEQYF. The CDR3 region has the DNA TGTGTCAGCAGCCAGGTAGACAGGGGGGACGAGCAGTACTTC.